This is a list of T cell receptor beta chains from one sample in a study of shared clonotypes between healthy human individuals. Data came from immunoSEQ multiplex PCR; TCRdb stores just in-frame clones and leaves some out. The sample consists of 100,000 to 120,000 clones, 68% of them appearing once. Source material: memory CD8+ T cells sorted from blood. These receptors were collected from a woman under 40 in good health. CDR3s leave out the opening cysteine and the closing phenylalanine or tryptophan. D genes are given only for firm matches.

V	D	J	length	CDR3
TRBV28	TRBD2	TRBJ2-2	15	ASSSHGTSGRPGELF
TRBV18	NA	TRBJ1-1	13	ASSPRAGVTTEAF
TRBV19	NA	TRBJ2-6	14	ASSIDQGSGANVLT
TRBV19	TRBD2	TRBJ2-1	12	ASTGLAAGNEQF
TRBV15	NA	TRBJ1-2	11	ATSSGANYGYT
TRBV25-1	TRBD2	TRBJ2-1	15	ASSVTNLAGVYNEQF
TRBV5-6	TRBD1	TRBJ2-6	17	ASRKIGQGKSEGANVLT
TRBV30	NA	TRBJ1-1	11	AWVRTVNTEAF
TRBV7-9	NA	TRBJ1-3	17	ASSFMDQTTADSGNTIY
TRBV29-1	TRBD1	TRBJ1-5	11	SALDREGQPQH
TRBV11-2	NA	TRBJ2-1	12	ASSTPSEDDEQF
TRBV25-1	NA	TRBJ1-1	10	ASSDENTEAF
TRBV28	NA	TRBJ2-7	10	ASCSRSYEQY
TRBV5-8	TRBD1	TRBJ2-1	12	ASRRTGEDNEQF
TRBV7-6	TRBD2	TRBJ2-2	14	ASSHLARETVGELF
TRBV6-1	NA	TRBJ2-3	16	ASSEAYRAIPLTDTQY
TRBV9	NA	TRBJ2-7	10	ASSPGPYEQY
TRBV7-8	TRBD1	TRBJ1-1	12	ASSLVRGRNEAF
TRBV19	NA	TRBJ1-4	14	ASSIVGEATNEKLF
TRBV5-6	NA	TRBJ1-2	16	ASSLASGYPNHIYGYT
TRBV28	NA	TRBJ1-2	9	ASRYGYGYT
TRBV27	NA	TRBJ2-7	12	ASSSTGSSYEQY
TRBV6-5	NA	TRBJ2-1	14	ASSYSPGGNYNEQF
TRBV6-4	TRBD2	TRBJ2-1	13	ASSFEASGSDEQF
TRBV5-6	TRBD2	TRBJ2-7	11	ASSLSRLGGGV
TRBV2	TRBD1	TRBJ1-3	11	ASSWTGGNTIY
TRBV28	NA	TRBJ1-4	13	ASSPVEVRTEKLF
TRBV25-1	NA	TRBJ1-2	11	ASSEGRTNGYT
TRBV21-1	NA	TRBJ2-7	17	ASSKGGGTSGSFSYEQY
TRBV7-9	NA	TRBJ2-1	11	ATLGWDYNEQF
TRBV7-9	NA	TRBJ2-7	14	ASSLGLAVTSYEQY
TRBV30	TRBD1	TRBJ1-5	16	AWSRGQGARYSNQPQH
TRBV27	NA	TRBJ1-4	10	ASSPDSEKLF
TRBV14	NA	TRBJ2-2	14	ASSQSNAPNTGELF
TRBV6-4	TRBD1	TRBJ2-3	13	ASSDRTGDTDTQY
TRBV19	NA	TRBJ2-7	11	ASQQGWGYEQY
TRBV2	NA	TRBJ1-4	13	ASRQPAATNEKLF
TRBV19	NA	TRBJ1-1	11	ASSIESGTEAF
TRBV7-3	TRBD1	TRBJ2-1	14	ASSLSTGTGSDEQF
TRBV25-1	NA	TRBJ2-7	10	ASSEPTNEQY
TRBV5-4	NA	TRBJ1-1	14	ASSLDRVLPNTEAF
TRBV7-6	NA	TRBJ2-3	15	ASRKGSGKRVTDTQY
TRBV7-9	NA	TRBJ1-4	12	ASSLDSPREKLF
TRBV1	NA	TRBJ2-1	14	TSSQRGTSGSYEQF
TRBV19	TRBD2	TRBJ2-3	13	ASSLLALSGDTQY
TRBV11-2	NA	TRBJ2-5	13	ASSPQGGGSETQY
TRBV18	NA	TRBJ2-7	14	ASSLRRRTTLGEQY
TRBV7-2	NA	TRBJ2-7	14	ASSENRWTIDYEQY
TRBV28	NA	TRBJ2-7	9	ASSFENEQY
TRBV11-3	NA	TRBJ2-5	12	ASSIGPNQETQY